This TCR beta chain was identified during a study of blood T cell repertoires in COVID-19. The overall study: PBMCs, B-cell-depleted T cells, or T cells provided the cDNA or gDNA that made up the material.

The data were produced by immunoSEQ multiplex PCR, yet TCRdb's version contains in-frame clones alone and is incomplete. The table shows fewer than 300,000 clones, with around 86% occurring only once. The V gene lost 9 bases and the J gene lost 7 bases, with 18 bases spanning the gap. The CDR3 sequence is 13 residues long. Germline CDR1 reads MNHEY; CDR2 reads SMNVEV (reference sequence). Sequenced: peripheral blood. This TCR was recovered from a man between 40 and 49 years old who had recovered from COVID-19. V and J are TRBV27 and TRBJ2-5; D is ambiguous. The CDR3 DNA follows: TGTGCCAGTAGAGCCGCCGGTGTTTGGACCCAGTACTTC. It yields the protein CASRAAGVWTQYF.